Included here is one T cell receptor beta chain sequence, with context. Its antigen is not known. This sample is drawn from a study of T cells in Graves' hyperthyroidism and ophthalmopathy. Study-level findings and limits: Also found in blood were most expanded thyroid clonotypes above 0.001. Stable hyperthyroidism was told apart from ophthalmopathy by a model built on 13 V-J features.

RNA transcripts provided the source from which TCR beta CDR3 regions were amplified. First-round RT-PCR with HTBI primers amplified the TCR CDR3 region. From the multiplex PCR reads, TCRdb called clonotypes with MiXCR, one entry per CDR3 protein. The profile shows approximately 500,000 distinct CDR3 sequences, 46% of them singletons. Germline CDR1 reads SQVTM; CDR2 reads ANQGSEA. V lost 8 bases, J lost 3 bases, and 20 bases lay in between. This CDR3 is 14 amino acids long. The study enrolled patients aged 18 to 65 with newly diagnosed hyperthyroidism of under 2 months' duration. The study based diagnoses on clinical symptoms, serum thyroxine and TRAb, thyroid ultrasound and orbital computed tomography.

The chain links TRBV29-1 to TRBJ2-7, with D perhaps matching TRBD2 (5 bases). Sequencing was performed on peripheral blood or thyroid tissue (not recorded which). The source is a woman aged 18-29 years with Graves' hyperthyroidism. CDR3 sequence reads: CSPRRVPNLYEQYF. In DNA form, the CDR3 reads TGCAGCCCCCGGCGGGTTCCGAACCTCTACGAGCAGTACTTC.